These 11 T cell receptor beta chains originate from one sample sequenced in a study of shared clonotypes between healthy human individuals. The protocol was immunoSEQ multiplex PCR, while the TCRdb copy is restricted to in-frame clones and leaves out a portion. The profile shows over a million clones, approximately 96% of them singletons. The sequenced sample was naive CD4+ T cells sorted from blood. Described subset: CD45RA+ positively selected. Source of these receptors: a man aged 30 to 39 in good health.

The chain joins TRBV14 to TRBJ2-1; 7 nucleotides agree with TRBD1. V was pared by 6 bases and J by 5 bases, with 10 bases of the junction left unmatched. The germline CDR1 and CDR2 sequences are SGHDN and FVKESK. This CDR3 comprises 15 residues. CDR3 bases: TGTGCCAGCAGAGATGCGGCTAGGGGGCACAATGAGCAGTTCTTC. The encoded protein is CASRDAARGHNEQFF.

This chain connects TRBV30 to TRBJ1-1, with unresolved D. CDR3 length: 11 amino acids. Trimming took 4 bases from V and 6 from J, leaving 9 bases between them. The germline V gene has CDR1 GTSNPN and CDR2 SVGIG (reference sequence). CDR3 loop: CAWMDRSEAFF. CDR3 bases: TGTGCCTGGATGGATAGGTCTGAAGCTTTCTTT.

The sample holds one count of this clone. The CDR3 loop is CASIPTGNTGELFF. In DNA form, the CDR3 reads TGTGCCAGCATCCCGACGGGGAACACCGGGGAGCTGTTTTTT. V usage is TRBV25-1 and J usage is TRBJ2-2; D gene ambiguous. V gave up 7 bases and J gave up 1 base, with 10 bases separating them. The CDR3 is 14 residues long. Germline loops: CDR1 MGHDK, CDR2 SYGVNS.

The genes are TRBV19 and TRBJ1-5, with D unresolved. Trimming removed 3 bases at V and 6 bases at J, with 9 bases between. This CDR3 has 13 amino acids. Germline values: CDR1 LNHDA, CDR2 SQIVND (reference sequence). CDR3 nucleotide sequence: TGTGCCAGTAGTATTGCCGTTGGTCAGCCCCAGCATTTT. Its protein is CASSIAVGQPQHF.

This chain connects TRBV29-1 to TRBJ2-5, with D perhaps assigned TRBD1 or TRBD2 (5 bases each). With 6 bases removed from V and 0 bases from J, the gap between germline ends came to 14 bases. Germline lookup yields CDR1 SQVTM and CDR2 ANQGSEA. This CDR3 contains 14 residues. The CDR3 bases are TGCAGCGTGGGGGACGGGTGGTACCAAGAGACCCAGTACTTC. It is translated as CSVGDGWYQETQYF.

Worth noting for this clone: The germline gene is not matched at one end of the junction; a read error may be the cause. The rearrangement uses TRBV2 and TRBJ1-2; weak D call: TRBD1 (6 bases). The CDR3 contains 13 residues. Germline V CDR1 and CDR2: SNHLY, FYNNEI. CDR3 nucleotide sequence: TGTGCCAGCAGGGGGGGGCCAAACTCTGGCTACACCTTC. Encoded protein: CASRGGPNSGYTF.

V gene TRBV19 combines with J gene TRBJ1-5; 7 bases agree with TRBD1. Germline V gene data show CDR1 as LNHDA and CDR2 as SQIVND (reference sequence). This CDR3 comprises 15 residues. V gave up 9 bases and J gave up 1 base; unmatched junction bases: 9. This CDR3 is CASRGQHLSNQPQHF. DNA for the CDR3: TGTGCCAGCCGGGGACAGCATTTAAGCAATCAGCCCCAGCATTTT.

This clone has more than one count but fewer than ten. CDR3 DNA: TGTGCCAGCAGCTTTACAGGGGTTGAGCAGTACTTC. It is translated as CASSFTGVEQYF. The chain joins TRBV7-2 to TRBJ2-7; TRBD1 agrees at 7 bases. V dropped 3 bases and J dropped 7; count of bases not matched to a gene: 3. Germline lookup yields CDR1 SGHTA and CDR2 FQGNSA. The CDR3 loop spans 12 amino acids.

CDR3 sequence (DNA): TGTGCCAGCAGACATTTAAGGGATGGCTACACCTTC. It yields the protein CASRHLRDGYTF. The rearrangement joins TRBV6-6 to TRBJ1-2; unclear D gene. Germline V gene sequence: CDR1 MNHNY, CDR2 SVGAGI (reference sequence). The length of the CDR3 is 12 residues. V lost 6 bases and J lost 6, with 11 bases in between.

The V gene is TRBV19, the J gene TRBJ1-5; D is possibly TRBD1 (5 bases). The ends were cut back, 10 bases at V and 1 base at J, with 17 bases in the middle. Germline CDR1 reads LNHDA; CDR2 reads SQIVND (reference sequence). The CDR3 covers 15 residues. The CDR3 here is CATQGVGSSNQPQHF. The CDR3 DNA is TGTGCCACCCAGGGCGTCGGTTCAAGCAATCAGCCCCAGCATTTT.

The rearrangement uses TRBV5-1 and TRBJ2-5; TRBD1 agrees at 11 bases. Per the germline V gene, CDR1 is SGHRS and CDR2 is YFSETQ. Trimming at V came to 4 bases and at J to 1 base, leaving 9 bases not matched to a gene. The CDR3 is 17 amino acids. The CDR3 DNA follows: TGCGCCAGCAGCACTGGGACAGGGGGACAAACCCAAGAGACCCAGTACTTC. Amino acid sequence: CASSTGTGGQTQETQYF.